The 31 T cell receptor beta chains given below trace back to one sample, sequenced in a study of blood T cell repertoires in COVID-19. Produced via immunoSEQ multiplex PCR; TCRdb's table is partial and in-frame only. This repertoire shows 150,000 to 200,000 clones, approximately 83% found once; its top ten account for 10% to 15%. The sample was peripheral blood. Receptors originate from a man aged 70 or older who had recovered from COVID-19.

This rearrangement joins TRBV6-5 to TRBJ2-5; tentative D call: TRBD1 (6 bases). CDR1 is MNHEY and CDR2 is SVGAGI in the germline V gene. V was cut by 2 bases and J by 3 bases, with 7 bases left in between. The CDR3 consists of 13 residues. The CDR3 region is CASSYAGEETQYF. The CDR3 DNA reads TGTGCCAGCAGTTACGCAGGGGAAGAGACCCAGTACTTC.

The V call is TRBV27, the J call TRBJ2-7, with D uncertain. CDR1 is MNHEY, CDR2 SMNVEV, per germline (reference sequence). Trimming cost V 3 bases and J 3 bases, with 9 bases left between them. The CDR3 has 13 amino acids. The CDR3 DNA sequence: TGTGCCAGCAGTTTGATGTGGAGCTACGAGCAGTACTTC. Protein sequence: CASSLMWSYEQYF.

This chain joins TRBV5-1 and TRBJ1-1, with D hard to call. Germline V gene data show CDR1 as SGHRS and CDR2 as YFSETQ. The germline V and J ends were trimmed by 2 bases and 0 bases, with 8 bases remaining between them. The length of the CDR3 is 14 residues. The CDR3 loop is CASSLGGMNTEAFF. DNA for the CDR3: TGCGCCAGCAGCTTAGGAGGCATGAACACTGAAGCTTTCTTT. Supplemented by reference TRBV5-1 and TRBJ1-1, the full variable domain reads KAGVTQTPRYLIKTRGQQVTLSCSPISGHRSVSWYQQTPGQGLQFLFEYFSETQRNKGNFPGRFSGRQFSNSRSEMNVSTLELGDSALYLCASSLGGMNTEAFFGQGTRLTVV.

The chain uses TRBV28 and TRBJ2-7; possible D gene TRBD1, 7 bases. CDR1 and CDR2 (germline): MDHEN, SYDVKM. The V and J ends lost 7 bases and 6 bases respectively, with 19 bases between them. The CDR3 is 14 amino acids. The DNA of the CDR3 is TGTGCCAGCAAGCGGCGGGACAGATTCGTCGAGCAGTACTTC. Amino acid sequence: CASKRRDRFVEQYF.

In its sample, this clone was seen a few times. This chain links TRBV7-2 with TRBJ2-1; D might be TRBD2 (5 bases). The CDR3 is made up of 15 amino acids. Germline CDR1 SGHTA, CDR2 FQGNSA. The V end lost 1 base, the J end lost 5 bases, and 12 bases lay between the germline ends. CDR3 amino acids: CASSLVSGGHNEQFF. The CDR3 DNA is TGTGCCAGCAGCTTAGTATCCGGCGGGCACAATGAGCAGTTCTTC.

This sequence joins TRBV5-1 and TRBJ2-3; 11 bases align to TRBD2. Per the germline V gene, CDR1 is SGHRS and CDR2 is YFSETQ. The CDR3 is 16 residues long. J gave up 5 bases and V 6 bases, and 11 bases lay outside the gene matches. The chain's CDR3 is CASTTGVLAGGDTQYF. As DNA, the CDR3 is TGCGCCAGCACCACGGGTGTCCTAGCGGGAGGAGATACGCAGTATTTT. The whole variable domain, filled in from reference TRBV5-1 and TRBJ2-3, reads KAGVTQTPRYLIKTRGQQVTLSCSPISGHRSVSWYQQTPGQGLQFLFEYFSETQRNKGNFPGRFSGRQFSNSRSEMNVSTLELGDSALYLCASTTGVLAGGDTQYFGPGTRLTVL.

The chain employs TRBV5-6 and TRBJ2-7; 14 bases match TRBD2. CDR1 and CDR2 from the germline V gene are SGHDT and YYEEEE. Trimming took 0 bases from V and 4 from J; bases not matched to a gene: 6. The CDR3 extends over 17 amino acids. CDR3 amino acids: CASSLGLAGGFPYEQYF. CDR3 DNA: TGTGCCAGCAGCTTGGGACTAGCGGGAGGGTTCCCTTACGAGCAGTACTTC.

This rearrangement joins TRBV19 to TRBJ2-7; TRBD1 aligns across 8 bases. The CDR3 is 13 residues long. J gave up 6 bases and V 4 bases, and 5 bases lay outside the gene matches. Germline CDR1 LNHDA, CDR2 SQIVND (reference sequence). The CDR3 bases are TGTGCCAGTAGTAGGACAGGGATTACCGAGCAGTACTTC. Amino acid sequence: CASSRTGITEQYF.

This rearrangement joins TRBV19 to TRBJ2-6; D ambiguous. The CDR3 extends over 15 amino acids. Germline-derived CDR1 and CDR2 are LNHDA and SQIVND (reference sequence). With 4 bases removed from V and 5 bases from J, the gap between germline ends came to 12 bases. CDR3 nucleotides: TGTGCCAGTAGTAAACAGCCGACGAGGGCCAACGTCCTGACTTTC. This codes for CASSKQPTRANVLTF.

V usage is TRBV9 and J usage is TRBJ1-2, with 7 positions matching TRBD1. Germline-derived CDR1 and CDR2 are SGDLS and YYNGEE. This CDR3 has 13 residues. V lost 4 bases and J lost 3; bases outside the gene matches: 3. The chain's CDR3 is CASSRDSYYGYTF. The CDR3 DNA follows: TGTGCCAGCAGCCGGGACAGTTACTATGGCTACACCTTC.

The V call is TRBV28, the J call TRBJ2-7; the D gene is possibly TRBD2 (5 bases). The V end was cut by 7 bases, the J end by 0 bases, with 10 bases between. This CDR3 is 13 amino acids long. Per the germline V gene, CDR1 is MDHEN and CDR2 is SYDVKM. Here the CDR3 DNA reads TGTGCCAGCACCACTAGGCCCTCCTACGAGCAGTACTTC. It specifies CASTTRPSYEQYF.

Remarks on this clone: Different DNA sequences within this sample yield the same CDR3. The J gene is TRBJ2-7, the V gene TRBV28; the match to TRBD2 covers 13 bases. The ends lost 5 bases at V and 4 bases at J; junction bases unmatched: 5. CDR1 and CDR2 from the germline V gene are MDHEN and SYDVKM. The CDR3 totals 15 residues. The CDR3: CASSPRTSGSYEQYF. As DNA, the CDR3 is TGTGCCAGCAGTCCCCGGACTAGCGGGAGTTACGAGCAGTACTTC.

This clone was picked up one time. The V gene is TRBV18, the J gene TRBJ2-1, with 14 bases matching TRBD2. Trimming removed 3 bases from V and 0 bases from J; junction bases left unmatched: 4. CDR1 is KGHSH, CDR2 LQKENI, per germline. The CDR3 contains 18 residues. The CDR3 sequence: CASSPRTSGRSSYNEQFF. The CDR3 DNA is TGTGCCAGCTCACCCAGGACTAGCGGGAGGAGCTCCTACAATGAGCAGTTCTTC.

The J gene is TRBJ2-1, the V gene TRBV7-9, with 8 nucleotides matching TRBD2. The J segment lost 7 bases and the V segment lost 3 bases, leaving 11 bases of the junction unmatched. This CDR3 spans 16 amino acids. The germline V gene has CDR1 SEHNR and CDR2 FQNEAQ (reference sequence). Written as DNA, the CDR3 is TGTGCCAGCAGCTTGTTAGGACTAGCTTTGACGAATGAGCAGTTCTTC. Amino acid sequence: CASSLLGLALTNEQFF. The whole variable domain, remainder taken from reference TRBV7-9 and TRBJ2-1, is DTGVSQNPRHKITKRGQNVTFRCDPISEHNRLYWYRQTLGQGPEFLTYFQNEAQLEKSRLLSDRFSAERPKGSFSTLEIQRTEQGDSAMYLCASSLLGLALTNEQFFGPGTRLTVL.

The chain is built from TRBV19 and TRBJ2-5; 8 positions match TRBD1. CDR3 length equals 13 residues. CDR1 is LNHDA, CDR2 SQIVND, per germline (reference sequence). The trim removed 5 bases at V and 4 bases at J, leaving 3 bases unmatched. The CDR3: CASSADRGETQYF. The CDR3 bases are TGTGCCAGTAGTGCCGACAGGGGAGAGACCCAGTACTTC. The entire variable domain, with the rest obtained from reference TRBV19 and TRBJ2-5, is as follows: DGGITQSPKYLFRKEGQNVTLSCEQNLNHDAMYWYRQDPGQGLRLIYYSQIVNDFQKGDIAEGYSVSREKKESFPLTVTSAQKNPTAFYLCASSADRGETQYFGPGTRLLVL.

The rearrangement joins TRBV7-2 to TRBJ2-5; no firm D call. Germline V gives CDR1 SGHTA, CDR2 FQGNSA. The germline V and J ends were trimmed by 1 base and 2 bases, with 5 bases remaining between them. The length of the CDR3 is 13 residues. The CDR3: CASSLVEQETQYF. Here the CDR3 DNA reads TGTGCCAGCAGCTTAGTAGAACAAGAGACCCAGTACTTC.

This clone is large (0.1 to 1%) within its sample. Sequence at one end of the junction differs from germline and may be a read error. V gene TRBV7-7 combines with J gene TRBJ2-1; D might be TRBD1 (6 bases). The CDR3 consists of 17 residues. Germline lookup yields CDR1 SSHAT and CDR2 FNYEAQ (reference sequence). The CDR3 is CASSLRPGEVSYNEQFF. DNA for the CDR3: TGTGCTAGCAGCTTAAGACCAGGGGAAGTCTCCTACAATGAGCAGTTCTTC.

The CDR3 DNA follows: TGTGCCAGTAGCTGGGGGGTCCAAAGGGAGACCCAGTACTTC. This codes for CASSWGVQRETQYF. This chain joins TRBV19 and TRBJ2-5; weak D call: TRBD2 (6 bases). CDR3 length: 14 amino acids. V dropped 6 bases and J dropped 5 bases, with 16 bases sitting between them. Looked up from germline, CDR1 is LNHDA and CDR2 is SQIVND (reference sequence).

The rearrangement links TRBV29-1 to TRBJ1-6; no definite D call. The V gene's germline CDR1 is SQVTM and CDR2 ANQGSEA. The V and J ends lost 4 bases and 4 bases respectively, with 8 bases between them. The CDR3 consists of 13 residues. The CDR3 DNA reads TGCAGCGTTGGGGAGGGTTATAATTCACCCCTCCACTTT. Translation gives CSVGEGYNSPLHF.

The count of this clone is one. The chain recombines TRBV19 with TRBJ2-7, with D maybe TRBD2 (6 bases). The CDR3 totals 16 residues. Looked up from germline, CDR1 is LNHDA and CDR2 is SQIVND (reference sequence). Trimming left V 5 bases short and J 3 bases short, with 20 bases between. CDR3 protein: CASSARLGEPNYEQYF. In nucleotides, the CDR3 is TGTGCCAGTAGTGCTCGACTAGGGGAACCGAACTACGAGCAGTACTTC. Based on the CDR3 plus reference TRBV19 and TRBJ2-7, the full variable domain is DGGITQSPKYLFRKEGQNVTLSCEQNLNHDAMYWYRQDPGQGLRLIYYSQIVNDFQKGDIAEGYSVSREKKESFPLTVTSAQKNPTAFYLCASSARLGEPNYEQYFGPGTRLTVT.

The chain has TRBV6-6 and TRBJ1-2; D gene uncertain. From germline, CDR1 is MNHNY and CDR2 SVGAGI (reference sequence). V lost 4 bases to trimming and J lost 0 bases, with 6 bases between them. The CDR3 consists of 13 residues. The CDR3, as DNA: TGTGCCAGCAGTTTTGGCTCTAACTATGGCTACACCTTC. Translated: CASSFGSNYGYTF.

The J gene is TRBJ2-2, the V gene TRBV6-1; 7 positions match TRBD1. V trimming: 3 bases; J trimming: 1 base; junction bases outside the gene matches: 2. Germline lookup yields CDR1 MNHNS and CDR2 SASEGT. CDR3 size: 15 residues. The CDR3 nucleotides read TGTGCCAGCAGTGACAGGGGGAGGAACACCGGGGAGCTGTTTTTT. Protein sequence: CASSDRGRNTGELFF.

The chain uses TRBV7-6 and TRBJ2-4; the D gene is possibly TRBD2 (6 bases). V lost 5 bases and J 3 bases, leaving 8 bases between the germline ends. CDR1 and CDR2 from the germline V gene are SGHVS and FNYEAQ. CDR3 size: 13 residues. DNA of the CDR3: TGTGCCAGCAGCCTCGGGGGCAAAAACATTCAGTACTTC. It yields the protein CASSLGGKNIQYF.

This rearrangement joins TRBV6-5 to TRBJ2-1, with TRBD2 matching over 11 bases. V shed 11 bases, J shed 9 bases, and the junction held 9 bases outside the gene matches. CDR3 length: 13 residues. CDR1 is MNHEY, CDR2 SVGAGI, per germline. The CDR3 here is CALELAGAGEQFF. The CDR3, as DNA: TGTGCCCTCGAACTAGCGGGAGCCGGTGAGCAGTTCTTC.

This rearrangement joins TRBV18 to TRBJ2-5; 11 bases match TRBD2. The CDR3 has 16 residues. V gave up 4 bases and J gave up 1 base; unmatched junction bases: 5. Germline assignment: CDR1 KGHSH and CDR2 LQKENI. The CDR3 DNA is TGTGCCAGCTCACGTCAACTAGCGGGAGCCCAAGAGACCCAGTACTTC. Residues: CASSRQLAGAQETQYF.

This clone has only one observation. This chain connects TRBV25-1 to TRBJ1-2; D is undetermined. The CDR3 totals 14 residues. V was trimmed by 2 bases and J by 7 bases, leaving 14 bases between them. The germline V gene has CDR1 MGHDK and CDR2 SYGVNS. The CDR3 protein is CASSELHGEGGYTF. The CDR3 coding sequence is TGTGCCAGCAGTGAACTGCACGGGGAAGGTGGCTACACCTTC.

This chain links TRBV13 with TRBJ2-7; D remains ambiguous. Trimming removed 0 bases at V and 2 bases at J, with 5 bases between. The CDR3 length is 13 residues. CDR1 is PRHDT, CDR2 FYEKMQ, per germline (reference sequence). The CDR3 spells CASSLGSTYEQYF. Here the CDR3 DNA reads TGTGCCAGCAGCTTAGGTTCCACCTACGAGCAGTACTTC.

This rearrangement joins TRBV6-1 to TRBJ1-6; unclear D gene. Trimming pared 2 bases from V and 8 bases from J, leaving 7 bases between. Germline V gives CDR1 MNHNS, CDR2 SASEGT. CDR3 length equals 13 residues. As DNA, the CDR3 is TGTGCCAGCAGTGAACTCGAGGATTCACCCCTCCACTTT. Its translation: CASSELEDSPLHF.

The chain employs TRBV6-2 or TRBV6-3 and TRBJ1-1; D ambiguous. Germline lookup yields CDR1 MNHEY and CDR2 SVGEGT. The V end lost 2 bases, the J end lost 3 bases, and 19 bases lay between the germline ends. The CDR3 spans 17 residues. CDR3 residues: CASSYPPGFAAHTEAFF. CDR3 coding DNA: TGTGCCAGCAGTTACCCTCCGGGGTTCGCGGCCCACACTGAAGCTTTCTTT.

This chain connects TRBV7-2 to TRBJ1-4; tentatively, D is TRBD1 (6 bases). Germline CDR1 SGHTA, CDR2 FQGNSA. The CDR3 length is 13 residues. V shed 1 base and J shed 10 bases, with 10 bases lying between them. DNA for the CDR3: TGTGCCAGCAGCTTAGAACAGGGTGGAAAACTGTTTTTT. This codes for CASSLEQGGKLFF.

In its sample, this clone was seen a few times. CDR3 DNA: TGTGCCAGCAGTCTGGCCCCATATGGCTACACCTTC. It translates to CASSLAPYGYTF. The rearrangement links TRBV28 to TRBJ1-2; D remains unclear. Germline lookup yields CDR1 MDHEN and CDR2 SYDVKM. Trimming removed 5 bases from V and 5 bases from J, with 9 bases in between. The CDR3 extends over 12 amino acids.